A single sample gave rise to the 10 T cell receptor beta chains below, sequenced in a study of cytomegalovirus exposure and HLA in healthy donors. Assay: immunoSEQ multiplex PCR; the TCRdb copy retains only in-frame clones and omits some. This table holds some 250,000 clones, nearly 90% found once. Source material: PBMCs. The source is a woman under 30 in good health and CMV-seronegative.

CDR3 loop: CAGERSPNSPLHF. CDR3 in DNA: TGTGCCGGAGAGAGGAGTCCCAATTCACCCCTCCACTTT. V is TRBV2 and J is TRBJ1-6; unclear D gene. Looked up from germline, CDR1 is SNHLY and CDR2 is FYNNEI. Between the trimmed V and J ends, which lost 11 bases and 7 bases, there was a span of 15 bases. The CDR3 is 13 residues long. Using reference TRBV2 and TRBJ1-6 for the parts outside the CDR3, the full variable domain is EPEVTQTPSHQVTQMGQEVILRCVPISNHLYFYWYRQILGQKVEFLVSFYNNEISEKSEIFDDQFSVERPDGSNFTLKIRSTKLEDSAMYFCAGERSPNSPLHFGNGTRLTVT.

This chain links TRBV5-1 with TRBJ2-1; D might be TRBD2 (6 bases). Germline-derived CDR1 and CDR2 are SGHRS and YFSETQ. The CDR3 contains 12 residues. V was cut by 4 bases and J by 8 bases, with 10 bases left in between. CDR3 bases: TGCGCCAGCAGCGGGGGGTTGGATGAGCAGTTCTTC. Residues: CASSGGLDEQFF.

Here the CDR3 reads CASSGYESNNEQFF. The CDR3 DNA is TGTGCCAGCAGCGGTTATGAGTCCAACAATGAGCAGTTCTTC. The chain employs TRBV19 and TRBJ2-1; D might be TRBD2 (5 bases). This CDR3 is built from 14 residues. CDR1 LNHDA and CDR2 SQIVND come from the germline V gene (reference sequence). Trimming shortened V by 9 bases and J by 5 bases, and 17 bases separated the two germline ends.

This rearrangement joins TRBV28 to TRBJ1-4, with 10 bases identical to TRBD1. Germline CDR1 reads MDHEN; CDR2 reads SYDVKM. Germline trimming cut 6 bases from V and 8 bases from J; bases unmatched to any gene: 6. The CDR3 loop spans 14 amino acids. The CDR3 spells CASSLTGGDEKLFF. As DNA, the CDR3 is TGTGCCAGCAGCTTGACAGGGGGCGACGAAAAACTGTTTTTT.

J is TRBJ2-2 and V is TRBV7-9, with D possibly being TRBD1 (5 bases). Germline lookup yields CDR1 SEHNR and CDR2 FQNEAQ (reference sequence). The CDR3 length is 13 residues. V was clipped by 0 bases and J by 6 bases, with 5 bases between them. The CDR3 bases are TGTGCCAGCAGCTTAGCGGGGCCCGGGGAGCTGTTTTTT. Translating gives CASSLAGPGELFF. The variable domain in full, completed from reference TRBV7-9 and TRBJ2-2, reads DTGVSQNPRHKITKRGQNVTFRCDPISEHNRLYWYRQTLGQGPEFLTYFQNEAQLEKSRLLSDRFSAERPKGSFSTLEIQRTEQGDSAMYLCASSLAGPGELFFGEGSRLTVL.

The chain carries TRBV29-1 and TRBJ1-3; TRBD1 might be the D (5 bases). CDR1 is SQVTM, CDR2 ANQGSEA, per germline. The CDR3 extends over 12 amino acids. V lost 6 bases and J lost 4, with 10 bases in between. The CDR3 region has the DNA TGCAGCGTGCAGGGTGCCGGAAACACCATATATTTT. It translates to CSVQGAGNTIYF.

This chain uses TRBV9 with TRBJ2-2; 8 bases are a match to TRBD1. CDR3 size: 14 residues. The V and J ends lost 6 bases and 6 bases, in that order; junction bases with no gene match: 7. CDR1 is SGDLS, CDR2 YYNGEE, per germline. Here the CDR3 reads CASNPQGAPGELFF. As DNA, the CDR3 is TGTGCCAGCAACCCCCAGGGGGCGCCCGGGGAGCTGTTTTTT.

This sequence joins TRBV5-1 and TRBJ2-5; a possible D gene is TRBD2 (5 bases). Trimming removed 4 bases from V and 4 bases from J, with 8 bases in between. Germline CDR1 is SGHRS and CDR2 is YFSETQ. This CDR3 comprises 12 residues. This CDR3 is CASSPEGETQYF. As DNA, the CDR3 is TGCGCCAGCAGCCCCGAGGGAGAGACCCAGTACTTC.

The chain is built from TRBV11-1 and TRBJ2-1, with TRBD2 identical over 9 bases. Germline CDR1 and CDR2: SGHAT and FQDESV (reference sequence). This CDR3 contains 15 residues. Trimming removed 3 bases from V and 8 bases from J; junction bases left unmatched: 8. CDR3 sequence reads: CASSFSSGAGDEQFF. The CDR3 DNA reads as TGTGCCAGCAGCTTCTCTAGCGGGGCGGGGGATGAGCAGTTCTTC. Filled out from reference TRBV11-1 and TRBJ2-1, the complete variable domain reads EAEVAQSPRYKITEKSQAVAFWCDPISGHATLYWYRQILGQGPELLVQFQDESVVDDSQLPKDRFSAERLKGVDSTLKIQPAELGDSAMYLCASSFSSGAGDEQFFGPGTRLTVL.

The chain couples TRBV28 to TRBJ1-5; TRBD1 agrees at 10 bases. The ends lost 4 bases at V and 6 bases at J; junction bases unmatched: 6. Germline V gene sequence: CDR1 MDHEN, CDR2 SYDVKM. The CDR3 is 15 amino acids. CDR3 in amino acids: CASSSGQGTSQPQHF. The CDR3 region has the DNA TGTGCCAGCAGTTCGGGACAGGGGACAAGTCAGCCCCAGCATTTT.